The table lists the clone carrying this TCR beta chain with a few counts. A single record per CDR3 protein comes from TCRdb applying MiXCR to the reads. This repertoire shows over 150,000 distinct CDR3 sequences, about 15% found once; its top ten account for approximately 25%. The source of the sample is a study of T cell repertoires in cytomegalovirus infection. Overall study: Public TCR beta signatures were indicative of both CMV infection and a matching HLA type.

Trimming took 1 base from V and 1 from J, leaving 16 bases between them. The CDR3 consists of 17 residues. Looked up from germline, CDR1 is MGHRA and CDR2 is YSYEKL. The receptor was derived from a human donor in good health (CMV status not recorded). Some clones in this sample may be carry-over from other donors' samples. The gene calls are TRBV4-1 and TRBJ1-1, with D possibly being TRBD1 (6 bases). What was sequenced was CD8+ T cells from PBMCs. The CDR3 DNA reads TGCGCCAGCAGCCAAGGGGGGTACAGGGCCCCGAACACTGAAGCTTTCTTT. Translation gives CASSQGGYRAPNTEAFF.